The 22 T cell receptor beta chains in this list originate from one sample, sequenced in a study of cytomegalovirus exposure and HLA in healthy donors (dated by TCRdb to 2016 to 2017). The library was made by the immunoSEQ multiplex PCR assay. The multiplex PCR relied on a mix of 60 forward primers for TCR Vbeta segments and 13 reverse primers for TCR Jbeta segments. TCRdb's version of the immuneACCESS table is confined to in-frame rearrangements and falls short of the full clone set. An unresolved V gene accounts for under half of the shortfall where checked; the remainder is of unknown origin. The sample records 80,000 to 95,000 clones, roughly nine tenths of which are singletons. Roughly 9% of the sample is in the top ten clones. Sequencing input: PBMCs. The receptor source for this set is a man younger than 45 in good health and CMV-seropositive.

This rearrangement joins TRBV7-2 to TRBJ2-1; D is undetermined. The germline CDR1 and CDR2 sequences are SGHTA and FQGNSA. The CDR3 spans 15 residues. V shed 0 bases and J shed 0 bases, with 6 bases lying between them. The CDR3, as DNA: TGTGCCAGCAGCTTAGCTCAGAACTCCTACAATGAGCAGTTCTTC. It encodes CASSLAQNSYNEQFF.

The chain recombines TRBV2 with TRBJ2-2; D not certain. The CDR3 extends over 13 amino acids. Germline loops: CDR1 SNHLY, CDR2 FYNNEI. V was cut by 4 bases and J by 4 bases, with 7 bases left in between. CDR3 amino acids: CASSAWSTGELFF. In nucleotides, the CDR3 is TGTGCCAGCAGTGCCTGGAGCACCGGGGAGCTGTTTTTT. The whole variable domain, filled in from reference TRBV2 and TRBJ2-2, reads EPEVTQTPSHQVTQMGQEVILRCVPISNHLYFYWYRQILGQKVEFLVSFYNNEISEKSEIFDDQFSVERPDGSNFTLKIRSTKLEDSAMYFCASSAWSTGELFFGEGSRLTVL.

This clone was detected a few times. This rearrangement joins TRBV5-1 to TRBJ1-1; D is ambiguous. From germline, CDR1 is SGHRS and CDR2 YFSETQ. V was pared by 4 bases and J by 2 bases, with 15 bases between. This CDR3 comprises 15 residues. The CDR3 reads CASSAKGDENTEAFF. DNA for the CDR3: TGCGCCAGCAGCGCGAAGGGAGATGAAAACACTGAAGCTTTCTTT.

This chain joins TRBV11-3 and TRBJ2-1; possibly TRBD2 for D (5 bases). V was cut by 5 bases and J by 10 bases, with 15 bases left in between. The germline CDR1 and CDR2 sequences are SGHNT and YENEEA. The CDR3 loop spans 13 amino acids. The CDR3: CASSPGSPLEQFF. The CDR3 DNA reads TGTGCCAGCAGCCCGGGATCTCCCCTGGAGCAGTTCTTC. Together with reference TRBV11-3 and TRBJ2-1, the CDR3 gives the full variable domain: EAGVVQSPRYKIIEKKQPVAFWCNPISGHNTLYWYLQNLGQGPELLIRYENEEAVDDSQLPKDRFSAERLKGVDSTLKIQPAELGDSAVYLCASSPGSPLEQFFGPGTRLTVL.

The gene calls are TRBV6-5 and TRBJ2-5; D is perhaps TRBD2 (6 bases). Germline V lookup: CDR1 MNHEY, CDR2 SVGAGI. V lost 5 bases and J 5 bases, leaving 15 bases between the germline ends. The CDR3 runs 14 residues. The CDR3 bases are TGTGCCAGCAGTGCCCGGGAGAGAGGGGAGACCCAGTACTTC. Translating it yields CASSARERGETQYF.

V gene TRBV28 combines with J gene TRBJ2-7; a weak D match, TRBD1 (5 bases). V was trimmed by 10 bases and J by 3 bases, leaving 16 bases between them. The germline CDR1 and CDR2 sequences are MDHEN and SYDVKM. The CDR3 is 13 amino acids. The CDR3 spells CATGRVDIYEQYF. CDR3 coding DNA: TGTGCCACGGGTCGGGTGGACATCTACGAGCAGTACTTC. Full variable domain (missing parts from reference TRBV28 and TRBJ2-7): DVKVTQSSRYLVKRTGEKVFLECVQDMDHENMFWYRQDPGLGLRLIYFSYDVKMKEKGDIPEGYSVSREKKERFSLILESASTNQTSMYLCATGRVDIYEQYFGPGTRLTVT.

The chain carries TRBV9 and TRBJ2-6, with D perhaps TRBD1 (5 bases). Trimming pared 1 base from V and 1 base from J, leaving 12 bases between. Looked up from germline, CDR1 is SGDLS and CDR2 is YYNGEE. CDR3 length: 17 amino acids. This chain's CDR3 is CASSVPGMRSGANVLTF. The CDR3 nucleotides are TGTGCCAGCAGCGTACCAGGGATGCGGTCTGGGGCCAACGTCCTGACTTTC.

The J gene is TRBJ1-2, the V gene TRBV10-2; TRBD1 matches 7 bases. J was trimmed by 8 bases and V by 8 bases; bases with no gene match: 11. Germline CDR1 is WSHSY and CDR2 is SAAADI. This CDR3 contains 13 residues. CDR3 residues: CASSWDSQFGYTF. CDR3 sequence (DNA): TGCGCCAGCTCCTGGGACAGCCAATTCGGCTACACCTTC.

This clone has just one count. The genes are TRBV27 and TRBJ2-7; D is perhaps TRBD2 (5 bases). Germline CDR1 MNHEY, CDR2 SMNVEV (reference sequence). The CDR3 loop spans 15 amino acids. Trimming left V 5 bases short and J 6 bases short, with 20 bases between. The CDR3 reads CASSQTGGYPIEQYF. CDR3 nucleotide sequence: TGTGCCAGCAGTCAAACCGGCGGGTATCCGATCGAGCAGTACTTC.

The chain's CDR3 is CASSLDGRKETQYF. Written as DNA, the CDR3 is TGCGCCAGCAGCTTGGATGGCAGGAAAGAGACCCAGTACTTC. This chain joins TRBV5-1 and TRBJ2-5, with no clear D. V lost 0 bases and J 3 bases, leaving 9 bases between the germline ends. CDR1 SGHRS and CDR2 YFSETQ come from the germline V gene. This CDR3 contains 14 residues. Drawing the rest from reference TRBV5-1 and TRBJ2-5, the complete variable domain is KAGVTQTPRYLIKTRGQQVTLSCSPISGHRSVSWYQQTPGQGLQFLFEYFSETQRNKGNFPGRFSGRQFSNSRSEMNVSTLELGDSALYLCASSLDGRKETQYFGPGTRLLVL.

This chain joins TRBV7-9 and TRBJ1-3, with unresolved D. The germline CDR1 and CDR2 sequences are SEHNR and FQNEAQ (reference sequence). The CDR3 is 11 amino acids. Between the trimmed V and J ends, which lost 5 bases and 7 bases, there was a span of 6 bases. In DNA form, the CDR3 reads TGTGCCAGCAGCCCTCGGAACACCATATATTTT. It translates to CASSPRNTIYF. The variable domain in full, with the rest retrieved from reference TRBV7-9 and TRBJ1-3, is DTGVSQNPRHKITKRGQNVTFRCDPISEHNRLYWYRQTLGQGPEFLTYFQNEAQLEKSRLLSDRFSAERPKGSFSTLEIQRTEQGDSAMYLCASSPRNTIYFGEGSWLTVV.

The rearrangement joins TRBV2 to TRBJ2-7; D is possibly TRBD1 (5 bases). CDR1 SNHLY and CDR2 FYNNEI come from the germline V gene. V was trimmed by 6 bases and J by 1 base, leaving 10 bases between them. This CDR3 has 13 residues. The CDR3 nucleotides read TGTGCCAGCAGGTTGACAGAATCCTACGAGCAGTACTTC. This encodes CASRLTESYEQYF.

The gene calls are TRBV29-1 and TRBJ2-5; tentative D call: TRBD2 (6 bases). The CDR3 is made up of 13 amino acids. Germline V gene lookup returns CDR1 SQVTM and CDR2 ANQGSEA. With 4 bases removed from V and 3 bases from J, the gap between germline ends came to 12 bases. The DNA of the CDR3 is TGCAGCGTTGGAATTAGCGGCAAAGAGACCCAGTACTTC. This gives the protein CSVGISGKETQYF.

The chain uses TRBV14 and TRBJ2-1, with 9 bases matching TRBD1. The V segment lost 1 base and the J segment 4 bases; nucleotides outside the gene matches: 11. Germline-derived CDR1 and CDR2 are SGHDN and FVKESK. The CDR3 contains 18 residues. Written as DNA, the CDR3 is TGTGCCAGCAGCCAAGTTGTAGGGGACAGGGTGAAGTACAATGAGCAGTTCTTC. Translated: CASSQVVGDRVKYNEQFF.

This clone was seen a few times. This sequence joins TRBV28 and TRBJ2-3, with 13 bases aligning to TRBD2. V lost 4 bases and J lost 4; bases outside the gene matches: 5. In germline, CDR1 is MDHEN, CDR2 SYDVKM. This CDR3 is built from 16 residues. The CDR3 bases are TGTGCCAGCAGTTGGACTAGCGGGAGTTACCCAGATACGCAGTATTTT. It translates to CASSWTSGSYPDTQYF.

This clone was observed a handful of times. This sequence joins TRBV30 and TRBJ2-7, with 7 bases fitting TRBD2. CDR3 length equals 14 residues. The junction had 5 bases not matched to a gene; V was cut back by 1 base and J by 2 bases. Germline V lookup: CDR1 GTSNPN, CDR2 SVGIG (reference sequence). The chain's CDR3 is CAWSGSGYPYEQYF. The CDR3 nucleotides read TGTGCCTGGAGTGGTAGCGGGTATCCCTACGAGCAGTACTTC.

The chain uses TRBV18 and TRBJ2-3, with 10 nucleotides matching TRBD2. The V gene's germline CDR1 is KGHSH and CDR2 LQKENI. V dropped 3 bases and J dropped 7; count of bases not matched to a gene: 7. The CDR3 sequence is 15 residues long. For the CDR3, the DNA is TGTGCCAGCTCACCTCCCGGGACTAGCGCTCATACGCAGTATTTT. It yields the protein CASSPPGTSAHTQYF. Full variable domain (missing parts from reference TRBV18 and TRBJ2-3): NAGVMQNPRHLVRRRGQEARLRCSPMKGHSHVYWYRQLPEEGLKFMVYLQKENIIDESGMPKERFSAEFPKEGPSILRIQQVVRGDSAAYFCASSPPGTSAHTQYFGPGTRLTVL.

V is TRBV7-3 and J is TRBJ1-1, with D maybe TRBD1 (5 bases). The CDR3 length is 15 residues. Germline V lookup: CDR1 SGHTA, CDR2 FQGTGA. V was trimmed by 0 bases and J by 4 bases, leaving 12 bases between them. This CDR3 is CASSLTGGGGTEAFF. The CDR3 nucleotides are TGTGCCAGCAGCTTAACTGGGGGGGGAGGCACTGAAGCTTTCTTT.

This chain's CDR3 is CASSRPGTAGGNEQFF. DNA of the CDR3: TGCGCCAGCAGTCGGCCCGGGACAGCTGGGGGCAATGAGCAGTTCTTC. The chain is built from TRBV10-2 and TRBJ2-1; 7 positions match TRBD1. The length of the CDR3 is 16 residues. Per the germline V gene, CDR1 is WSHSY and CDR2 is SAAADI. V lost 5 bases to trimming and J lost 6 bases; unmatched junction nucleotides: 13.

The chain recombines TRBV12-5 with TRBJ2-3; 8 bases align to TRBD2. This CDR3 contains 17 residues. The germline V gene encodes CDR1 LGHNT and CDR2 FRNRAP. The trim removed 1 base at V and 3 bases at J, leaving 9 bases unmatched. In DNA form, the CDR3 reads TGTGCTAGTGGTTTGGCGAGCGGGAGTCTTGATACAGATACGCAGTATTTT. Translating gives CASGLASGSLDTDTQYF.

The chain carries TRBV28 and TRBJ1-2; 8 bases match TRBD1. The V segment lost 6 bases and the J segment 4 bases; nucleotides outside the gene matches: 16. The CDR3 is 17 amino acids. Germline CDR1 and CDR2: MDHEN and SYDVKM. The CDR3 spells CASRVPDGSTGGYGYTF. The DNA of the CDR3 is TGTGCCAGCAGGGTCCCAGACGGGAGTACAGGGGGCTATGGCTACACCTTC.

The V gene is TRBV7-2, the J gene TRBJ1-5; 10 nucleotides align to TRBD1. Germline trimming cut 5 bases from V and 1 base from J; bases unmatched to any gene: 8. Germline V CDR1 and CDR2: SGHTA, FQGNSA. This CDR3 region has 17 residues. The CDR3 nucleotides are TGTGCCAGCAGCCACTCCCGGGACAGGGGAAGCAATCAGCCCCAGCATTTT. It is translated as CASSHSRDRGSNQPQHF.